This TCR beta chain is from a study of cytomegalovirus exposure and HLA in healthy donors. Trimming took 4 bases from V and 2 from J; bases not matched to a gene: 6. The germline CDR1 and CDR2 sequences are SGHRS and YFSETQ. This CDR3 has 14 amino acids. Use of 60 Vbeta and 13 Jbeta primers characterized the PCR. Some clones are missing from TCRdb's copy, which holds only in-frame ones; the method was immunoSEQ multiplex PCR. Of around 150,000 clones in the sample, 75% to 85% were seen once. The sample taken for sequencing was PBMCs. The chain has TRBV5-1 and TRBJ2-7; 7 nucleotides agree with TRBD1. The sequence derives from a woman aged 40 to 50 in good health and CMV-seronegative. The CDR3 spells CASSKGQDAYEQYF. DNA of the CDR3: TGCGCCAGCAGCAAAGGACAGGATGCCTACGAGCAGTACTTC.